This T cell receptor beta chain was recorded in a study of response to subunit inactivated influenza vaccine. A single record per CDR3 protein comes from TCRdb applying MiXCR to the RT-PCR reads. This sample has under 850,000 distinct CDR3 sequences; 15% to 20% occur once, and the top ten carry about a tenth. Germline V CDR1 and CDR2: LGHNA, YSLEER. The CDR3 loop spans 15 amino acids. The V gene lost 0 bases and the J gene lost 4 bases, with 12 bases spanning the gap. The material sequenced was PBMCs from blood, taken around 5 days after vaccination. This TCR derives from a middle-aged man who received an inactivated influenza vaccine. The rearrangement joins TRBV4-3 to TRBJ2-5, with D perhaps matching TRBD2 (6 bases). The DNA for the CDR3 is TGCGCCAGCAGCCAAGATGGAAGGAGGGGAGAGACCCAGTACTTC. Protein product: CASSQDGRRGETQYF.